The 22 T cell receptor beta chains given below trace back to one sample, sequenced in a study of cytomegalovirus exposure and HLA in healthy donors. Both 60 Vbeta primers and 13 Jbeta primers went into the PCR. The protocol was immunoSEQ multiplex PCR, while the TCRdb copy is restricted to in-frame clones and leaves out a portion. The sample lists about 78,000 clones, 80% seen once, with 0.9% to 1.2% in the top ten. The sequenced sample consisted of PBMCs. These receptors all stem from a male donor in good health and CMV-seronegative.

The V call is TRBV15, the J call TRBJ2-3; 10 nucleotides line up with TRBD2. The germline V gene has CDR1 LNHNV and CDR2 YYDKDF (reference sequence). V shed 11 bases and J 2 bases; nucleotides not matched to a gene: 7. The CDR3 has 14 residues. CDR3 sequence: CASSAGGVTDTQYF. DNA for the CDR3: TGTGCCTCCTCAGCGGGGGGGGTCACAGATACGCAGTATTTT.

The chain couples TRBV15 to TRBJ2-2; 11 nucleotides line up with TRBD1. V lost 4 bases and J lost 5; bases outside the gene matches: 6. Germline V gene data show CDR1 as LNHNV and CDR2 as YYDKDF (reference sequence). The CDR3 has 16 amino acids. This chain's CDR3 is CATSKGQGAGTGELFF. The CDR3 region has the DNA TGTGCCACCAGCAAAGGACAGGGGGCGGGGACCGGGGAGCTGTTTTTT.

The V call is TRBV7-9, the J call TRBJ1-2; D uncertain. CDR3 length: 11 amino acids. Germline CDR1 and CDR2: SEHNR and FQNEAQ (reference sequence). V lost 3 bases and J 9 bases, leaving 8 bases between the germline ends. CDR3 residues: CASSFLVSYTF. DNA for the CDR3: TGTGCCAGCAGCTTTCTAGTCAGCTACACCTTC.

The J gene is TRBJ2-7, the V gene TRBV15; D is perhaps TRBD1 (5 bases). V was shortened by 1 base and J by 4 bases, with 11 bases between the two germline ends. This CDR3 region has 14 residues. Looked up from germline, CDR1 is LNHNV and CDR2 is YYDKDF (reference sequence). CDR3 in amino acids: CATSRARQLYEQYF. CDR3 bases: TGTGCCACCAGCAGAGCCAGACAGTTATACGAGCAGTACTTC.

The chain uses TRBV27 and TRBJ2-3, with 12 bases matching TRBD2. J was trimmed by 5 bases and V by 7 bases; bases with no gene match: 7. Germline CDR1 MNHEY, CDR2 SMNVEV (reference sequence). The CDR3 sequence is 15 residues long. CDR3 DNA: TGTGCCAGCACCCTAGCGGGGGGGCTTGGAGATACGCAGTATTTT. It yields the protein CASTLAGGLGDTQYF.

The J gene is TRBJ2-2, the V gene TRBV5-4, with TRBD1 identical over 11 bases. After removal of 3 bases from V and 7 bases from J, the junction contained 2 bases not matched to a gene. The CDR3 runs to 14 residues. The germline V gene has CDR1 SGHNT and CDR2 YYREEE (reference sequence). CDR3 bases: TGTGCCAGCAGCTCGGGACAGGGGGGCGGGGAGCTGTTTTTT. Protein sequence: CASSSGQGGGELFF.

The rearrangement uses TRBV6-5 and TRBJ1-1; TRBD1 aligns across 9 bases. The ends lost 7 bases at V and 1 base at J; junction bases unmatched: 4. Germline V gives CDR1 MNHEY, CDR2 SVGAGI. The CDR3 has 14 amino acids. CDR3 sequence: CASKPGQGNTEAFF. CDR3 DNA: TGTGCCAGCAAACCGGGACAGGGGAACACTGAAGCTTTCTTT.

The chain uses TRBV10-2 and TRBJ2-1; TRBD2 agrees at 9 bases. CDR1 is WSHSY and CDR2 is SAAADI in the germline V gene. The CDR3 length is 16 residues. Losses at the gene ends were 1 base for V and 9 bases for J; bases not matched to a gene: 10. CDR3 loop: CASSEYLAGGLSEQFF. CDR3 nucleotide sequence: TGCGCCAGCAGTGAGTATCTGGCGGGAGGGCTCTCTGAGCAGTTCTTC.

This chain joins TRBV6-5 and TRBJ1-2, with D possibly TRBD1 on 6 matching bases. The CDR3 totals 13 residues. Germline CDR1 reads MNHEY; CDR2 reads SVGAGI. Deletions cut 5 bases from V and 3 bases from J, with 10 bases between. The CDR3 protein is CASSDGQYYGYTF. The CDR3 coding sequence is TGTGCCAGCAGTGACGGACAGTACTATGGCTACACCTTC.

This chain joins TRBV5-6 and TRBJ2-7; D perhaps matches TRBD2 (6 bases). Germline assignment: CDR1 SGHDT and CDR2 YYEEEE. V lost 0 bases to trimming and J lost 3 bases, with 13 bases between them. The CDR3 extends over 15 amino acids. This chain's CDR3 is CASSLALRGFYEQYF. The CDR3 DNA is TGTGCCAGCAGCTTGGCCTTGCGGGGTTTCTACGAGCAGTACTTC.

V and J are TRBV27 and TRBJ2-1; a weak D match, TRBD2 (6 bases). V was cut by 5 bases and J by 4 bases, with 12 bases left in between. Germline assignment: CDR1 MNHEY and CDR2 SMNVEV (reference sequence). This CDR3 has 14 amino acids. The DNA of the CDR3 is TGTGCCAGCAGTAAGGGACTCCCTTACAATGAGCAGTTCTTC. It translates to CASSKGLPYNEQFF.

The count of this clone is one. The rearrangement links TRBV6-1 to TRBJ2-7; unclear D gene. The length of the CDR3 is 14 residues. V was shortened by 3 bases and J by 6 bases, with 15 bases between the two germline ends. The germline V gene encodes CDR1 MNHNS and CDR2 SASEGT. The CDR3 region is CASSDVGAYSEQYF. The CDR3 nucleotides are TGTGCCAGCAGTGATGTCGGTGCCTATAGCGAGCAGTACTTC.

This clone was seen only once. V is TRBV27 and J is TRBJ1-2; D unresolved. The V gene's germline CDR1 is MNHEY and CDR2 SMNVEV (reference sequence). This CDR3 has 14 amino acids. V dropped 3 bases and J dropped 4 bases, with 12 bases sitting between them. DNA for the CDR3: TGTGCCAGCAGTTTTGCCGCGGGAGGCTATGGCTACACCTTC. Translating gives CASSFAAGGYGYTF.

This chain uses TRBV30 with TRBJ1-1, with D unclear. The CDR3 totals 11 residues. V lost 6 bases and J lost 9, with 14 bases in between. Looked up from germline, CDR1 is GTSNPN and CDR2 is SVGIG (reference sequence). CDR3 protein: CACLGRRQAFF. The CDR3 DNA follows: TGTGCCTGCCTGGGCCGAAGACAAGCTTTCTTT. Based on the CDR3 plus reference TRBV30 and TRBJ1-1, the full variable domain is SQTIHQWPATLVQPVGSPLSLECTVEGTSNPNLYWYRQAAGRGLQLLFYSVGIGQISSEVPQNLSASRPQDRQFILSSKKLLLSDSGFYLCACLGRRQAFFGQGTRLTVV.

This chain uses TRBV5-1 with TRBJ1-4, with a weak D call TRBD1 (6 bases). The germline gives CDR1 SGHRS, CDR2 YFSETQ. Trimming removed 0 bases at V and 5 bases at J, with 8 bases between. This CDR3 comprises 14 residues. CDR3 sequence: CASSLGTENEKLFF. CDR3 nucleotide sequence: TGCGCCAGCAGCTTGGGGACAGAAAATGAAAAACTGTTTTTT. The full variable domain, its missing parts supplied by reference TRBV5-1 and TRBJ1-4, is KAGVTQTPRYLIKTRGQQVTLSCSPISGHRSVSWYQQTPGQGLQFLFEYFSETQRNKGNFPGRFSGRQFSNSRSEMNVSTLELGDSALYLCASSLGTENEKLFFGSGTQLSVL.

This chain joins TRBV5-1 and TRBJ2-5; D is undetermined. The germline V gene encodes CDR1 SGHRS and CDR2 YFSETQ. V gave up 4 bases and J gave up 5 bases, with 9 bases separating them. The CDR3 totals 12 residues. The CDR3 here is CASSRNRETQYF. CDR3 coding DNA: TGCGCCAGCAGCCGTAACCGGGAGACCCAGTACTTC.

This chain uses TRBV2 with TRBJ1-1; D is uncertain. The CDR3 is 15 amino acids. From germline, CDR1 is SNHLY and CDR2 FYNNEI. The V end lost 6 bases, the J end lost 5 bases, and 19 bases lay between the germline ends. Here the CDR3 reads CASRVHLVPGTEAFF. The CDR3 nucleotides read TGTGCCAGCAGAGTACACCTCGTGCCGGGGACTGAAGCTTTCTTT. Variable domain in full (rest from reference TRBV2 and TRBJ1-1): EPEVTQTPSHQVTQMGQEVILRCVPISNHLYFYWYRQILGQKVEFLVSFYNNEISEKSEIFDDQFSVERPDGSNFTLKIRSTKLEDSAMYFCASRVHLVPGTEAFFGQGTRLTVV.

This chain joins TRBV29-1 and TRBJ1-1; 9 bases align to TRBD1. The CDR3 consists of 14 residues. Per germline, CDR1 SQVTM and CDR2 ANQGSEA. J lost 7 bases, V lost 6 bases, and 12 bases had no gene match. The CDR3 nucleotides read TGCAGCGTGACCCTCCGGGACAGGGTGGGTGAAGCTTTCTTT. This sequence encodes CSVTLRDRVGEAFF.

About this clone itself: Germline and junction disagree at one end, which may indicate a read error. V gene TRBV7-7 combines with J gene TRBJ1-2, with TRBD1 matching over 10 bases. This CDR3 has 21 amino acids. The germline V gene has CDR1 SSHAT and CDR2 FNYEAQ (reference sequence). The CDR3 DNA sequence: TGTGCTAGCAGCTTAGCCGATCCCAGTGGGGGACAGGGGAATCAAACAGATGGCTACACCTTC. This translates into CASSLADPSGGQGNQTDGYTF.

The V call is TRBV19, the J call TRBJ1-5; 7 nucleotides agree with TRBD1. The CDR3 sequence is 14 residues long. The trim removed 4 bases at V and 1 base at J, leaving 1 base unmatched. Germline V CDR1 and CDR2: LNHDA, SQIVND (reference sequence). This CDR3 is CASSKGQSNQPQHF. The DNA for the CDR3 is TGTGCCAGTAGTAAGGGACAGAGCAATCAGCCCCAGCATTTT.

The chain employs TRBV7-6 and TRBJ2-1; 7 positions agree with TRBD1. V shed 3 bases and J 7 bases; nucleotides not matched to a gene: 3. Germline V CDR1 and CDR2: SGHVS, FNYEAQ. The CDR3 has 13 amino acids. CDR3 loop: CASSFQQGNEQFF. The CDR3 coding sequence is TGTGCCAGCAGCTTCCAACAGGGGAATGAGCAGTTCTTC.

This chain connects TRBV27 to TRBJ2-5; 9 nucleotides agree with TRBD2. From germline, CDR1 is MNHEY and CDR2 SMNVEV (reference sequence). J lost 2 bases, V lost 0 bases, and 4 bases had no gene match. The CDR3 extends over 16 amino acids. In nucleotides, the CDR3 is TGTGCCAGCAGTTTATCTGCGGGGGGGCTTCAAGAGACCCAGTACTTC. It encodes CASSLSAGGLQETQYF.